This TCR beta chain was found in a study (dated by TCRdb to 2015 to 2017). For context, the study as a whole: The study set out to test whether tumor-infiltrating Tregs in breast cancer get recruited from blood Tregs or are instead converted in situ from other CD4+ T cell subsets. Broad study findings and their caveats: The TCR gene usage of tumor memory CD4+ T cells clustered together with blood and lymph node memory CD4+ cells and with lymph node naive CD4+ cells. The validation in the larger cohort was limited to a single TCR beta V-J rearrangement instead of whole repertoires. The TCR alpha and beta sequences of tumor-infiltrating Tregs showed the greatest overlap with tumor naive CD4+ T cells, followed by blood naive CD4+ T cells.

A note on this clonotype: The target of this receptor is not known. Within one base of it there is no much larger clone, and no base qualities were kept.

To purify naive CD4+ T cells, the Miltenyi Naive CD4+ T Cell Isolation kit was used, and CD25 microbeads served to deplete Tregs. Tregs, naive and memory CD4+ T cells from tumor, blood and ipsilateral draining lymph nodes of five breast cancer patients underwent full-length TCR alpha and beta sequencing. Tumor tissue and lymph nodes obtained by ipsilateral axillary dissection were perfused with PBS, cut into small pieces and digested using collagenase I and hyaluronidase. Sorted cell populations were confirmed by FACS to exceed 90% purity. Full-length TCR variable regions were amplified by 5' RACE PCR with constant-region reverse primers, followed by semi-nested PCR with Nested Universal Primer A. The ReliaPrep RNA Cell Miniprep System was used to extract total RNA, which was then reverse transcribed into 5'RACE-ready cDNA with the SMARTer RACE 5'/3' Kit. An Illumina MiSeq was used to sequence the full-length TCR alpha and beta libraries, which had been barcoded with multiplex adaptors. In the source study's methods: For each of nine subset-tissue groups, sequencing data from the five patients were pooled, and the groups were then compared using unsupervised clustering of TCR gene usage. The Morisita-Horn index, with shared sequences weighted by their contribution to each repertoire, was used to calculate repertoire similarity. Through fastp at Q25 and MiXCR, TCRdb rebuilt clones from the public reads, retaining in-frame beta chains. Rows are combined by CDR3 protein, so each entry shows the most common genes and DNA. The V and J calls reflect TCRdb's pipeline rather than the authors' work. Counted in this sample were over 50,000 distinct CDR3 sequences; roughly 22% of them appeared once. In total, the top ten clones hold approximately 3.4% of the sample.

As encoded in the germline V gene (reference sequence), CDR1 is DFQATT while CDR2 is SNEGSKA. Trimming takes 3 bases off V and 4 bases off J; junction bases not matched to a gene: 1. CDR3 length: 12 amino acids, cysteine to phenylalanine. The sequence is cut down to CDR3 DNA, 36 bases in frame from base 1. This receptor was obtained from a female donor with breast cancer. The chain is made from TRBV20-1 and TRBJ2-7, with 9 bases in between that match TRBD2. Sequencing was done on a sample of tumor-infiltrating naive CD4+ T cells sorted from the breast tumor. The sample's cell subset or site label is to be understood as: naive CD4+ T cells, CD4+CD45RA+CD25-. The bases are TGCAGTGCTAGGACTAGCGGATACGAGCAGTACTTC. It specifies CSARTSGYEQYF.